Listed below are T cell receptor beta chains from one sample, sequenced in a study of OX40 agonist ivuxolimab in advanced cancers. TCRdb's table, derived via immunoSEQ multiplex PCR, lists solely in-frame clones and lacks some. The repertoire holds about 59,000 clones, with about 80% as singletons. The sequences come from CD4+ or CD8+ T cells sorted from blood, collected in a trial of the OX40 agonist ivuxolimab. The receptors here all came from an adult with an advanced solid tumor such as melanoma, head and neck, liver or kidney cancer. Both conserved end residues are part of each CDR3. The D gene is left open where the match is weak. Where a row states a size, it is once, few, many or the class of an expanded clone; other rows omit it.

abundance	v_gene	j_gene	d_gene	CDR3aa	CDR3nt
once	TRBV28	TRBJ2-7	TRBD2	CASSSPGGPGVYEQYF	TGTGCCAGCAGTTCGCCGGGAGGGCCAGGAGTATACGAGCAGTACTTC
.	TRBV7-2	TRBJ2-1	.	CASSYPGRDLLNEQFF	TGTGCCAGCAGCTACCCTGGCAGGGATCTCCTCAATGAGCAGTTCTTC
medium-sized	TRBV28	TRBJ2-7	.	CASSLGLYEQYF	TGTGCCAGCAGTTTAGGGCTCTACGAGCAGTACTTC
once	TRBV7-3	TRBJ2-3	.	CASSLAGRRTDTQYF	TGTGCCAGCAGCTTGGCGGGAAGACGCACAGATACGCAGTATTTT
few	TRBV7-2	TRBJ2-3	.	CASSLSQALDTQYF	TGTGCCAGCAGCTTAAGTCAGGCCTTAGATACGCAGTATTTT
few	TRBV5-6	TRBJ2-1	TRBD1	CASSLETGEFEQFF	TGTGCCAGCAGCTTGGAGACAGGGGAGTTCGAGCAGTTCTTC
.	TRBV28	TRBJ2-7	.	CASSPPGVYEQYF	TGTGCCAGCAGCCCCCCAGGGGTCTACGAGCAGTACTTC
.	TRBV5-4	TRBJ1-1	.	CASSLREVGRAFF	TGTGCCAGCAGCTTGAGGGAGGTGGGGCGAGCTTTCTTT
.	TRBV20-1	TRBJ1-2	.	CSASLQPKHTF	TGCAGTGCTAGTCTCCAACCCAAGCACACCTTC
.	TRBV7-2	TRBJ2-4	.	CASSPRDSRGAKNIQYF	TGTGCCAGCAGCCCCCGGGACTCAAGGGGGGCCAAAAACATTCAGTACTTC
.	TRBV28	TRBJ2-1	TRBD2	CASSLTSGGSYNEQFF	TGTGCCAGCAGCCTTACTAGCGGGGGGTCCTACAATGAGCAGTTCTTC
.	TRBV7-3	TRBJ2-7	.	CASSPGSSSYEQYF	TGTGCCAGCAGCCCGGGTTCGAGCTCCTACGAGCAGTACTTC
.	TRBV4-1	TRBJ1-2	TRBD1	CASSETPGQSFANYGYTF	TGCGCCAGCAGCGAAACGCCGGGACAGAGTTTTGCTAACTATGGCTACACCTTC
.	TRBV5-4	TRBJ2-4	.	CASHEWVAKNIQYF	TGTGCCAGCCATGAGTGGGTAGCCAAAAACATTCAGTACTTC
.	TRBV5-1	TRBJ2-1	TRBD1	CASSLGTGNEQFF	TGCGCCAGCAGCCTAGGGACAGGCAATGAGCAGTTCTTC
.	TRBV5-6	TRBJ2-5	.	CASSLQETQYF	TGTGCCAGCAGCTTACAAGAGACCCAGTACTTC
.	TRBV2	TRBJ1-1	.	CASVWDTEAFF	TGTGCCAGCGTCTGGGACACTGAAGCTTTCTTT
.	TRBV5-1	TRBJ2-7	TRBD1	CASSSTYRGRYEQYF	TGCGCCAGCAGCTCAACTTACAGGGGCCGCTACGAGCAGTACTTC
.	TRBV19	TRBJ2-1	TRBD1	CASRETGDSEQFF	TGTGCCAGTAGGGAGACAGGGGATAGTGAGCAGTTCTTC
few	TRBV29-1	TRBJ1-1	.	CSVEDEGRGTEAFF	TGCAGCGTTGAAGATGAGGGAAGAGGCACTGAAGCTTTCTTT
.	TRBV6-7	TRBJ1-3	TRBD1	CASSYSWDRDGNTIYF	TGTGCCAGCAGTTACTCCTGGGACAGGGATGGAAACACCATATATTTT
.	TRBV19	TRBJ1-2	TRBD1	CASSTTRQGAGYTF	TGTGCCAGTAGTACTACCCGACAGGGGGCCGGCTACACCTTC
.	TRBV30	TRBJ1-6	.	CAWSLGNSPLHF	TGTGCCTGGAGCTTGGGGAATTCACCCCTCCACTTT
.	TRBV28	TRBJ2-2	.	CASSPRPGGVHTGELFF	TGTGCCAGCAGCCCCCGCCCGGGCGGAGTACACACCGGGGAGCTGTTTTTT
.	TRBV5-5	TRBJ2-1	.	CASSLGLANEQFF	TGTGCCAGCAGCTTGGGGTTAGCCAATGAGCAGTTCTTC
.	TRBV10-1	TRBJ2-2	TRBD2	CASSDRLAGVNTGELFF	TGCGCCAGCAGTGATCGTCTAGCGGGAGTAAACACCGGGGAGCTGTTTTTT
.	TRBV5-1	TRBJ1-5	.	CASSLFSNQPQHF	TGCGCCAGCAGCTTGTTTAGCAATCAGCCCCAGCATTTT
.	TRBV5-1	TRBJ2-1	.	CASSRRRSSYNEQFF	TGCGCCAGCAGCCGCCGTCGGAGCTCCTACAATGAGCAGTTCTTC
.	TRBV7-9	TRBJ2-7	.	CASSRQYEQYF	TGTGCCAGCAGCCGACAGTACGAGCAGTACTTC
.	TRBV11-3	TRBJ1-1	.	CASSPSASTTEAFF	TGTGCCAGCAGCCCCTCGGCCTCGACCACTGAAGCTTTCTTT
.	TRBV28	TRBJ2-7	TRBD2	CASSLGTAGPTYEQYF	TGTGCCAGCAGTTTGGGAACAGCGGGGCCAACCTACGAGCAGTACTTC
.	TRBV7-2	TRBJ1-1	TRBD1	CASSSTGVETEAFF	TGTGCCAGCAGCTCAACAGGGGTTGAGACTGAAGCTTTCTTT
.	TRBV4-3	TRBJ2-7	TRBD2	CASSQGTSGGTYEQYF	TGCGCCAGCAGCCAAGGGACTAGCGGGGGTACCTACGAGCAGTACTTC
.	TRBV19	TRBJ2-1	TRBD2	CASSRQRSGSRSGHEQFF	TGTGCCAGTAGTAGACAACGTAGCGGGAGTCGATCGGGGCATGAGCAGTTCTTC
once	TRBV5-1	TRBJ2-3	TRBD1	CASSLSGTGADTQYF	TGCGCCAGCAGCTTATCCGGGACAGGGGCAGATACGCAGTATTTT
.	TRBV6-1	TRBJ2-4	.	CASRNPNAKNIQYF	TGTGCCAGCAGGAATCCGAACGCCAAAAACATTCAGTACTTC
.	TRBV6-1	TRBJ2-3	.	CASGTWDVTDTQYF	TGTGCCAGCGGTACTTGGGACGTTACAGATACGCAGTATTTT
once	TRBV5-1	TRBJ1-6	.	CASSLLVDSPLHF	TGCGCCAGCAGCTTGTTGGTTGATTCACCCCTCCACTTT
.	TRBV15	TRBJ2-1	.	CATSRVVESSYNEQFF	TGTGCCACCAGCAGAGTAGTGGAGAGCTCCTACAATGAGCAGTTCTTC
.	TRBV28	TRBJ1-5	TRBD1	CASSLQGAGGNQPQHF	TGTGCCAGCAGTTTACAGGGGGCCGGGGGCAATCAGCCCCAGCATTTT
.	TRBV19	TRBJ2-1	.	CASTRRGEAYNEQFF	TGTGCCAGTACTCGACGGGGCGAAGCCTACAATGAGCAGTTCTTC
.	TRBV7-3	TRBJ2-3	.	CASSLGGVATQYF	TGTGCCAGCAGCTTAGGAGGGGTGGCTACGCAGTATTTT
.	TRBV6-5	TRBJ2-3	.	CASSSKDTQYF	TGTGCCAGCAGCTCGAAGGATACGCAGTATTTT
.	TRBV4-1	TRBJ2-7	TRBD1	CASTRDRSSYEQYF	TGCGCCAGCACCAGGGACAGGTCCTCCTACGAGCAGTACTTC
.	TRBV18	TRBJ1-1	TRBD1	CASSPGTGASTEAFF	TGTGCCAGCTCACCGGGCACAGGGGCGAGCACTGAAGCTTTCTTT
few	TRBV7-8	TRBJ2-7	.	CASSTSPGSYEQYF	TGTGCCAGCAGCACTTCCCCAGGGTCCTACGAGCAGTACTTC
.	TRBV5-1	TRBJ1-1	.	CASSLSGSMNTEAFF	TGCGCCAGCAGCTTGTCGGGCAGTATGAACACTGAAGCTTTCTTT
.	TRBV5-1	TRBJ1-4	.	CASTRTATTNEKLFF	TGCGCCAGCACCAGGACGGCTACAACTAATGAAAAACTGTTTTTT
.	TRBV7-2	TRBJ1-2	.	CASTLYGGNTGYTF	TGTGCCAGCACCCTCTATGGGGGTAATACTGGCTACACCTTC
.	TRBV11-2	TRBJ2-3	.	CASSLDRGTDTQYF	TGTGCCAGCAGCTTAGACCGAGGCACAGATACGCAGTATTTT
.	TRBV6-6	TRBJ2-7	.	CASSYTGEQYF	TGTGCCAGCAGTTACACGGGGGAGCAGTACTTC
.	TRBV7-9	TRBJ1-2	.	CASSRDSYGYTF	TGTGCCAGCAGCCGCGACAGCTATGGCTACACCTTC
.	TRBV5-1	TRBJ1-4	.	CASSLGHSPEKLFF	TGCGCCAGCAGCTTGGGGCATTCCCCCGAAAAACTGTTTTTT
.	TRBV4-1	TRBJ2-7	.	CASSPGEGVFSYEQYF	TGCGCCAGCAGCCCAGGGGAGGGAGTATTCTCCTACGAGCAGTACTTC
.	TRBV7-2	TRBJ2-5	.	CASSPPSRAQYF	TGTGCCAGCAGCCCACCGAGCCGGGCCCAGTACTTC
.	TRBV27	TRBJ1-2	TRBD1	CASSRDRNYGYTF	TGTGCCAGCAGCCGGGACAGAAACTATGGCTACACCTTC